Listed here are 12 T cell receptor beta chains from one sample, sequenced in a study of prognosis after radiotherapy for stage I lung cancer. Genomic DNA provided the template from which TCR beta CDR3 was amplified by two-round multiplex PCR. Initially, in first-round PCR, primers specific to each TRBV and TRBJ gene were used. TCRdb re-derived calls from the multiplex PCR reads in MiXCR, one entry per CDR3 protein. Among some 25,000 distinct CDR3 sequences listed, 35% to 40% were seen once. The specimen was PBMCs, collected before or after stereotactic body radiation therapy (not recorded which). These receptor sequences come from a donor over 45 with non-small cell lung cancer.

This clonotype showed up many times. The J gene is TRBJ1-2, the V gene TRBV20-1, with 7 bases lining up with TRBD1. The CDR3 consists of 14 residues. Trimming removed 3 bases from V and 8 bases from J; junction bases left unmatched: 12. Germline lookup yields CDR1 DFQATT and CDR2 SNEGSKA (reference sequence). The chain's CDR3 is CSASKERQGDGYTF. The CDR3 DNA follows: TGCAGTGCTAGTAAGGAACGGCAGGGGGACGGCTACACCTTC.

This clonotype was seen repeatedly, ten times or more. The chain couples TRBV29-1 to TRBJ1-1; 9 bases are a match to TRBD1. The CDR3 is 15 amino acids. Per the germline V gene, CDR1 is SQVTM and CDR2 is ANQGSEA. Unmatched junction bases numbered 5, after V lost 3 bases and J lost 0 bases. The CDR3 bases are TGCAGCGTTGACGGTGGGACAGGGTTGAACACTGAAGCTTTCTTT. This codes for CSVDGGTGLNTEAFF.

This clonotype was recorded at least ten times. The CDR3 is CASLGTVAEEREGRNEQFF. DNA of the CDR3: TGTGCCAGCTTAGGGACGGTCGCGGAGGAGCGGGAGGGGAGGAATGAGCAGTTCTTC. The J gene is TRBJ2-1, the V gene TRBV12-3 or TRBV12-4; the match to TRBD2 covers 10 bases. This CDR3 region has 19 residues. The V and J ends lost 8 bases and 7 bases, in that order; junction bases with no gene match: 23.

This clonotype was observed at least ten times. The V and J genes are TRBV2 and TRBJ2-7; D not certain. V was shortened by 2 bases and J by 5 bases, with 7 bases between the two germline ends. CDR1 and CDR2 from the germline V gene are SNHLY and FYNNEI. The CDR3 consists of 12 residues. CDR3 bases: TGTGCCAGCAGTGAAAGATCAAACGAGCAGTACTTC. This encodes CASSERSNEQYF.

Note on this clonotype: A much larger clonotype is one base distant, so this may be a read error. This sequence joins TRBV3-2 and TRBJ1-4. TRBV3-2 is given as a pseudogene. The CDR3 sequence is 14 residues long. The CDR3 region has the DNA TGTGCCAGCAGCCCGGTGCTAAAAGGGGAAAAACTGTTTTTT. Translating it yields CASSPVLKGEKLFF.

The chain joins TRBV12-3 or TRBV12-4 to TRBJ2-1, with 9 bases lining up with TRBD1. The CDR3 length is 16 residues. Trimming took 7 bases from V and 4 from J; bases not matched to a gene: 11. CDR3 region: CASIPTGGIDYNEQFF. The CDR3 nucleotides are TGTGCCAGCATCCCCACAGGGGGCATTGATTACAATGAGCAGTTCTTC.

As for this clonotype: A read error may explain this, as a much larger clone is one base away. The gene calls are TRBV6-2 or TRBV6-3 and TRBJ2-5; a possible D gene is TRBD2 (5 bases). This CDR3 is 13 amino acids long. The germline CDR1 and CDR2 sequences are MNHEY and SVGEGT. The DNA for the CDR3 is TGTGCCAGCAGTTACGAACTATGGGAGACCAAGTACTTC. This encodes CASSYELWETKYF.

This clonotype has more than one count but fewer than ten. A much larger clone lies a single base off, so this may be a read error. V and J are TRBV27 and TRBJ1-4; perhaps TRBD1 as D (6 bases). The CDR3 runs 17 residues. Per the germline V gene, CDR1 is MNHEY and CDR2 is SMNVEV (reference sequence). CDR3 region: CASILSWAQGADEKLFF. The CDR3 coding sequence is TGTGCCAGCATTTTATCCTGGGCACAGGGCGCCGATGAAAAACTGTTTTTT.

The table lists this clonotype with many counts. The V gene is TRBV20-1, the J gene TRBJ2-7; TRBD2 agrees at 14 bases. With V trimmed by 6 bases and J by 4 bases, 8 bases remained unmatched. The CDR3 is 15 residues long. The germline gives CDR1 DFQATT, CDR2 SNEGSKA (reference sequence). This CDR3 reads CSANGLAGGRYEQYF. In DNA form, the CDR3 reads TGCAGTGCCAACGGACTAGCGGGAGGAAGGTACGAGCAGTACTTC.

The rearrangement uses TRBV11-2 and TRBJ2-5; TRBD2 matches at 12 bases. There are 16 residues in the CDR3. Germline lookup yields CDR1 SGHAT and CDR2 FQNNGV. The V and J ends lost 3 bases and 6 bases, in that order; junction bases with no gene match: 8. This chain's CDR3 is CASSFSTSGSLKTQYF. The CDR3 DNA follows: TGTGCCAGCAGCTTTTCGACTAGCGGGAGTCTAAAGACCCAGTACTTC.

At least ten counts were recorded for this clonotype. V usage is TRBV2 and J usage is TRBJ1-5; TRBD1 might be the D (5 bases). The CDR3 runs 14 residues. Germline lookup yields CDR1 SNHLY and CDR2 FYNNEI. Trimming removed 8 bases at V and 0 bases at J, with 11 bases between. The CDR3 protein is CASLRDYSNQPQHF. As DNA, the CDR3 is TGTGCCAGCTTGCGGGACTATAGCAATCAGCCCCAGCATTTT.

This clonotype was picked up many times. This rearrangement joins TRBV5-1 to TRBJ2-7; tentative D call: TRBD2 (5 bases). Trimming removed 4 bases at V and 7 bases at J, with 21 bases between. The germline CDR1 and CDR2 sequences are SGHRS and YFSETQ. This CDR3 comprises 15 residues. CDR3 DNA sequence: TGCGCCAGCAGCCTCGGGTTAAGCAACCCGGGAGAGCAGTACTTC. This encodes CASSLGLSNPGEQYF.